This record covers a single TCR beta chain. The data were obtained in a study of T-cell reconstitution after alpha-beta-depleted transplantation in children. Unique molecular identifiers were incorporated during preparation of the TCRbeta library. TCRdb reprocessed the PCR reads with MiXCR, giving one entry per CDR3 protein. In the table there are some 830,000 distinct CDR3 sequences, about 15% of which are singletons. Germline trimming cut 3 bases from V and 6 bases from J; bases unmatched to any gene: 4. The V gene's germline CDR1 is SGHDT and CDR2 YYEEEE. CDR3 length: 13 residues. The V and J genes are TRBV5-6 and TRBJ1-1, with 8 bases matching TRBD1. Specimen: PBMCs, mostly from graft donor cells, collected 360 days after TCRalphabeta/CD19-depleted stem cell transplant. The source is a male patient younger than 18 who had a stem cell transplant for acute lymphoblastic leukemia, so the T cells may come from the graft donor. Written as DNA, the CDR3 is TGTGCCAGCAGCTGGACAGGGATGGCTGAAGCTTTCTTT. Translated: CASSWTGMAEAFF.